Included here is one T cell receptor (beta chain) sequence, with context. The data stem from a study of blood T cell repertoires in COVID-19. Study-wide background: Donors in the United States, Italy and Spain gave samples during acute or convalescent COVID-19. PBMCs, B-cell-depleted T cells, or T cells provided the cDNA or gDNA that made up the material.

Methods used by the authors: Amplification of reference gene primers provided the estimated nucleated cell counts. Measured with immunoSEQ multiplex PCR; TCRdb has only the in-frame clones, and not every one. D and trimming come from the DNA, and the V and J calls and clone size come from that table. The sample records about 110,000 clones, around 83% being singletons. The V end was cut by 5 bases, the J end by 11 bases, with 15 bases between. CDR3 length: 12 amino acids. Germline CDR1 SGHVS, CDR2 FNYEAQ. The sequence came from a man aged 70-80 years with acute or convalescent COVID-19. This rearrangement joins TRBV7-6 to TRBJ1-1; D gene uncertain. The material sequenced was peripheral blood. The CDR3 loop is CASSRVGSGAFF. The CDR3 coding sequence is TGTGCCAGCAGCCGAGTGGGGAGTGGCGCTTTCTTT.